This T cell receptor beta chain originates from a study of T cell responses to AZD1222 COVID-19 vaccine. The CDR3 runs 17 residues. The germline CDR1 and CDR2 sequences are MDHEN and SYDVKM. V trimming: 5 bases; J trimming: 1 base; junction bases outside the gene matches: 13. Assay: immunoSEQ multiplex PCR; the TCRdb copy retains only in-frame clones and omits some. The repertoire holds 90,000 to 120,000 clones, with 80% to 90% as singletons. V gene TRBV28 combines with J gene TRBJ1-2; 7 bases line up with TRBD1. The origin of this receptor is an adult in good health. The sequences come from peripheral blood, collected on day 0 of AZD1222 vaccination. The CDR3 DNA follows: TGTGCCAGCAGTCAGCCTGCAGGGGGGGTTGGTAACTATGGCTACACCTTC. Translating gives CASSQPAGGVGNYGYTF.